This T cell receptor (beta chain) is from a study of cytomegalovirus exposure and HLA in healthy donors. The PCR ran on 60 Vbeta and 13 Jbeta primers. Generated by immunoSEQ multiplex PCR, the TCRdb table keeps only in-frame clones and is missing some. Of roughly 100,000 clones in the sample, approximately 72% are singletons; the top ten hold about 3%. CDR3 size: 17 residues. V was pared by 2 bases and J by 0 bases, with 5 bases of the junction left unmatched. The germline V gene has CDR1 SGHRS and CDR2 YFSETQ. Sequencing was performed on PBMCs. V is TRBV5-1 and J is TRBJ2-1, with 10 bases fitting TRBD2. The clonotype originates from a woman between 35 and 50 years old in good health and CMV-seronegative. CDR3 sequence (DNA): TGCGCCAGCAGCTTAACGACTAGCGGGTACTCCTACAATGAGCAGTTCTTC. The encoded protein is CASSLTTSGYSYNEQFF.